This T cell receptor beta chain comes out of a study of cytotoxic CD8 clonotypes in ibrutinib-treated CLL. The V end lost 4 bases, the J end lost 1 base, and 10 bases lay between the germline ends. The CDR3 has 14 residues. Germline lookup yields CDR1 SEHNR and CDR2 FQNEAQ (reference sequence). Data came from immunoSEQ multiplex PCR; TCRdb stores just in-frame clones and leaves some out. The data contain 100,000 to 150,000 clones, approximately 85% of them singletons. This sequence was found in a human donor with chronic lymphocytic leukemia. Sequenced material: PBMCs, taken after 24 months of ibrutinib treatment. The chain employs TRBV7-9 and TRBJ1-1; no firm D call. CDR3: CASSSSARNTEAFF. CDR3 nucleotides: TGTGCCAGCAGCTCCTCGGCCAGGAACACTGAAGCTTTCTTT.